What follows describes a single TCR beta chain. The data originate from a study of T-cell reconstitution after alpha-beta-depleted transplantation in children. A TCRbeta library incorporating unique molecular identifiers was prepared. TCRdb recomputed calls from the PCR reads with MiXCR, one row per CDR3 protein. The profile shows 60,000 to 85,000 distinct CDR3 sequences, 15% to 20% of them singletons. Germline CDR1 and CDR2: SGHRS and YFSETQ. CDR3 length: 14 residues. V lost 6 bases and J 1 base, leaving 10 bases between the germline ends. The sequencing used PBMCs, mostly from graft donor cells, collected 360 days after TCRalphabeta/CD19-depleted stem cell transplant. V gene TRBV5-1 combines with J gene TRBJ2-2; D uncertain. The receptor was derived from a male patient aged 2 to 9 who had a stem cell transplant for acute lymphoblastic leukemia, so the T cells may come from the graft donor. CDR3 sequence reads: CASTGPVNTGELFF. DNA of the CDR3: TGCGCCAGCACTGGACCCGTGAACACCGGGGAGCTGTTTTTT.